This is a list of T cell receptor beta chains from one sample in a study of Tregs in tolerant kidney transplant recipients. This table comes from immunoSEQ multiplex PCR, and its TCRdb copy is limited to in-frame clones, with some not included. The sample lists some 250,000 clones, about 80% occurring once. The sequenced sample consisted of CD4+ T cells from blood. The origin of the receptors is a human donor in good health. The CDR3 runs from the conserved cysteine through the conserved F or W. D genes are given only for firm matches. The listing skips clone size in some rows; elsewhere it reads once, few, many or a size class.

v_gene: TRBV19
abundance: once
j_gene: TRBJ1-1
d_gene: NA
CDR3aa: CASSNSFTEAFF
CDR3nt: TGTGCCAGTAGTAACAGTTTCACTGAAGCTTTCTTT

v_gene: TRBV2
abundance: NA
j_gene: TRBJ2-3
d_gene: TRBD2
CDR3aa: CASTIAGLTDTQYF
CDR3nt: TGTGCCAGCACCATAGCGGGGCTCACAGATACGCAGTATTTT

v_gene: TRBV9
abundance: NA
j_gene: TRBJ1-2
d_gene: TRBD1
CDR3aa: CASSVMPGTGGSSYTF
CDR3nt: TGTGCCAGCAGCGTTATGCCCGGGACAGGGGGTAGTAGCTACACCTTC

v_gene: TRBV7-6
abundance: NA
j_gene: TRBJ1-1
d_gene: NA
CDR3aa: CASSLEPTSTEAFF
CDR3nt: TGTGCCAGCAGCTTGGAGCCAACTTCCACTGAAGCTTTCTTT

v_gene: TRBV7-9
abundance: NA
j_gene: TRBJ2-7
d_gene: TRBD2
CDR3aa: CASSLLGAGENEQYF
CDR3nt: TGTGCCAGCAGCTTACTTGGGGCGGGAGAGAATGAGCAGTACTTC

v_gene: TRBV11-2
abundance: NA
j_gene: TRBJ2-7
d_gene: TRBD1
CDR3aa: CASSLSQGAREQYF
CDR3nt: TGTGCCAGCAGCTTATCACAGGGGGCGAGAGAGCAGTACTTC

v_gene: TRBV6-5
abundance: NA
j_gene: TRBJ1-5
d_gene: NA
CDR3aa: CASRAEGFQPQHF
CDR3nt: TGTGCCAGCAGGGCAGAGGGGTTTCAGCCCCAGCATTTT

v_gene: TRBV10-3
abundance: once
j_gene: TRBJ2-7
d_gene: NA
CDR3aa: CAIREHGRSYEQYF
CDR3nt: TGTGCCATCAGGGAGCACGGGCGTTCTTACGAGCAGTACTTC

v_gene: TRBV14
abundance: once
j_gene: TRBJ1-1
d_gene: NA
CDR3aa: CASSQDGRRNTEAFF
CDR3nt: TGTGCCAGCAGCCAAGATGGGAGGAGAAACACTGAAGCTTTCTTT

v_gene: TRBV29-1
abundance: NA
j_gene: TRBJ2-7
d_gene: NA
CDR3aa: CSVLSESYEQYF
CDR3nt: TGCAGCGTCCTTTCGGAGTCCTACGAGCAGTACTTC

v_gene: TRBV15
abundance: NA
j_gene: TRBJ2-7
d_gene: NA
CDR3aa: CATSRGQGGYEQYF
CDR3nt: TGTGCCACCAGCAGGGGACAAGGGGGATACGAGCAGTACTTC

v_gene: TRBV2
abundance: NA
j_gene: TRBJ2-7
d_gene: NA
CDR3aa: CASSDTAALNYEQYF
CDR3nt: TGTGCCAGCAGTGATACGGCAGCCCTTAACTACGAGCAGTACTTC

v_gene: TRBV5-1
abundance: NA
j_gene: TRBJ1-1
d_gene: NA
CDR3aa: CASSLRENTEAFF
CDR3nt: TGCGCCAGCAGCTTGAGGGAGAACACTGAAGCTTTCTTT

v_gene: TRBV6-1
abundance: NA
j_gene: TRBJ1-4
d_gene: NA
CDR3aa: CAIGTGWEKLFF
CDR3nt: TGTGCAATCGGCACGGGGTGGGAAAAACTGTTTTTT

v_gene: TRBV4-1
abundance: NA
j_gene: TRBJ2-7
d_gene: TRBD2
CDR3aa: CASSQQTSGAYEQYF
CDR3nt: TGCGCCAGCAGCCAGCAGACTAGCGGGGCCTACGAGCAGTACTTC

v_gene: TRBV5-1
abundance: NA
j_gene: TRBJ2-7
d_gene: NA
CDR3aa: CASSLDGLSYEQYF
CDR3nt: TGCGCCAGCAGCTTGGACGGTTTGTCCTACGAGCAGTACTTC

v_gene: TRBV30
abundance: NA
j_gene: TRBJ1-1
d_gene: NA
CDR3aa: CAWSRLGNTEAFF
CDR3nt: TGTGCCTGGAGTAGACTGGGGAACACTGAAGCTTTCTTT

v_gene: TRBV7-6
abundance: NA
j_gene: TRBJ1-4
d_gene: TRBD1
CDR3aa: CASSAAGTGGEKLFF
CDR3nt: TGTGCCAGCAGCGCCGCCGGGACAGGGGGTGAAAAACTGTTTTTT

v_gene: TRBV30
abundance: NA
j_gene: TRBJ1-5
d_gene: NA
CDR3aa: CAWSRGWQPQHF
CDR3nt: TGTGCCTGGAGTAGAGGTTGGCAGCCCCAGCATTTT

v_gene: TRBV19
abundance: NA
j_gene: TRBJ2-3
d_gene: NA
CDR3aa: CASSIDLGEDTQYF
CDR3nt: TGTGCCAGTAGTATAGATCTGGGGGAAGATACGCAGTATTTT

v_gene: TRBV6-5
abundance: NA
j_gene: TRBJ1-2
d_gene: TRBD1
CDR3aa: CASSPTGAQAYGYTF
CDR3nt: TGTGCCAGCAGTCCCACAGGGGCGCAGGCCTATGGCTACACCTTC

v_gene: TRBV2
abundance: NA
j_gene: TRBJ2-5
d_gene: NA
CDR3aa: CASIPIPAGLHQTQYF
CDR3nt: TGTGCCAGCATCCCAATCCCGGCGGGACTCCATCAGACCCAGTACTTC

v_gene: TRBV6-5
abundance: NA
j_gene: TRBJ2-1
d_gene: TRBD1
CDR3aa: CASTWTGNSYNEQFF
CDR3nt: TGTGCCAGCACTTGGACAGGGAACTCTTACAATGAGCAGTTCTTC

v_gene: TRBV5-5
abundance: NA
j_gene: TRBJ2-2
d_gene: NA
CDR3aa: CASSLATTGELFF
CDR3nt: TGTGCCAGCAGCTTGGCTACCACCGGGGAGCTGTTTTTT

v_gene: TRBV5-4
abundance: NA
j_gene: TRBJ2-5
d_gene: TRBD2
CDR3aa: CASGRGVETQYF
CDR3nt: TGTGCCTCCGGACGGGGGGTCGAGACCCAGTACTTC

v_gene: TRBV29-1
abundance: NA
j_gene: TRBJ2-1
d_gene: NA
CDR3aa: CSVEVYGQFF
CDR3nt: TGCAGCGTTGAAGTTTACGGACAGTTCTTC

v_gene: TRBV10-3
abundance: NA
j_gene: TRBJ2-5
d_gene: NA
CDR3aa: CAIGAKETQYF
CDR3nt: TGTGCCATCGGGGCAAAAGAGACCCAGTACTTC

v_gene: TRBV18
abundance: NA
j_gene: TRBJ2-3
d_gene: NA
CDR3aa: CASSPRTGHADTQYF
CDR3nt: TGTGCCAGCTCACCAAGAACGGGACATGCAGATACGCAGTATTTT

v_gene: TRBV4-1
abundance: NA
j_gene: TRBJ2-3
d_gene: NA
CDR3aa: CASSQEVPLRLRATYTDTQYF
CDR3nt: TGCGCCAGCAGCCAAGAAGTACCACTACGACTCAGGGCCACCTACACAGATACGCAGTATTTT

v_gene: TRBV4-1
abundance: NA
j_gene: TRBJ1-3
d_gene: NA
CDR3aa: CASSQVDMGILSGNTIYF
CDR3nt: TGCGCCAGCAGCCAAGTGGACATGGGTATTCTCTCTGGAAACACCATATATTTT

v_gene: TRBV7-2
abundance: NA
j_gene: TRBJ1-5
d_gene: NA
CDR3aa: CASSLGSFSNQPQHF
CDR3nt: TGTGCCAGCAGCTTAGGTTCTTTCAGCAATCAGCCCCAGCATTTT

v_gene: TRBV19
abundance: NA
j_gene: TRBJ2-5
d_gene: TRBD1
CDR3aa: CASSIDEPGQYQETQYF
CDR3nt: TGTGCCAGTAGTATAGATGAACCGGGACAGTACCAAGAGACCCAGTACTTC

v_gene: TRBV6-5
abundance: NA
j_gene: TRBJ2-7
d_gene: TRBD2
CDR3aa: CASSLGLAGSYEQYF
CDR3nt: TGTGCCAGCAGTTTGGGACTAGCGGGAAGCTACGAGCAGTACTTC

v_gene: TRBV18
abundance: NA
j_gene: TRBJ2-7
d_gene: NA
CDR3aa: CASSPGRRSSYEQYF
CDR3nt: TGTGCCAGCTCACCGGGACGGAGAAGCTCCTACGAGCAGTACTTC

v_gene: TRBV7-6
abundance: NA
j_gene: TRBJ1-1
d_gene: NA
CDR3aa: CASSSNGLNTEAFF
CDR3nt: TGTGCCAGCAGCTCGAATGGTTTGAACACTGAAGCTTTCTTT

v_gene: TRBV27
abundance: NA
j_gene: TRBJ1-1
d_gene: TRBD1
CDR3aa: CASKKHLGQGEAFF
CDR3nt: TGTGCCAGCAAGAAACACTTAGGACAGGGTGAAGCTTTCTTT

v_gene: TRBV5-1
abundance: NA
j_gene: TRBJ2-7
d_gene: TRBD2
CDR3aa: CASSFTSGSYEQYF
CDR3nt: TGCGCCAGCAGCTTTACTAGCGGGAGCTACGAGCAGTACTTC

v_gene: TRBV19
abundance: NA
j_gene: TRBJ2-3
d_gene: TRBD1
CDR3aa: CASSSESTGARDTQYF
CDR3nt: TGTGCCAGTAGTTCAGAATCGACAGGGGCGAGGGATACGCAGTATTTT

v_gene: TRBV4-1
abundance: NA
j_gene: TRBJ2-7
d_gene: TRBD2
CDR3aa: CASSQLLGTSGRRGYEQYF
CDR3nt: TGCGCCAGCAGCCAACTATTAGGGACTAGCGGGAGGAGGGGGTACGAGCAGTACTTC

v_gene: TRBV2
abundance: NA
j_gene: TRBJ2-2
d_gene: NA
CDR3aa: CASRSGLNTGELFF
CDR3nt: TGTGCCAGCAGGTCGGGACTGAACACCGGGGAGCTGTTTTTT

v_gene: TRBV2
abundance: few
j_gene: TRBJ2-6
d_gene: TRBD1
CDR3aa: CASRTGSGANVLTF
CDR3nt: TGTGCCAGCAGGACAGGGTCTGGGGCCAACGTCCTGACTTTC

v_gene: TRBV7-8
abundance: once
j_gene: TRBJ1-2
d_gene: TRBD1
CDR3aa: CASSFLDRGPYGYTF
CDR3nt: TGTGCCAGCAGCTTTCTAGACAGGGGTCCCTATGGCTACACCTTC

v_gene: TRBV19
abundance: once
j_gene: TRBJ2-1
d_gene: TRBD1
CDR3aa: CASKGGAYNEQFF
CDR3nt: TGTGCCAGCAAAGGGGGCGCCTACAATGAGCAGTTCTTC

v_gene: TRBV20-1
abundance: once
j_gene: TRBJ1-1
d_gene: NA
CDR3aa: CSLINRAFF
CDR3nt: TGCAGTCTAATCAACAGGGCTTTCTTT

v_gene: TRBV27
abundance: NA
j_gene: TRBJ1-3
d_gene: NA
CDR3aa: CASRSRDLDYGNTIYF
CDR3nt: TGTGCCAGCAGATCTAGAGACCTGGACTACGGAAACACCATATATTTT

v_gene: TRBV5-4
abundance: NA
j_gene: TRBJ1-2
d_gene: NA
CDR3aa: CASSPSEGRLYGYTF
CDR3nt: TGTGCCAGCAGCCCTTCAGAGGGGCGTCTCTATGGCTACACCTTC

v_gene: TRBV30
abundance: NA
j_gene: TRBJ2-3
d_gene: NA
CDR3aa: CAWRIRGGTDTQYF
CDR3nt: TGTGCCTGGAGGATCCGGGGCGGCACAGATACGCAGTATTTT

v_gene: TRBV7-8
abundance: NA
j_gene: TRBJ2-7
d_gene: NA
CDR3aa: CASSPWGRYEQYF
CDR3nt: TGTGCCAGCAGCCCATGGGGCCGGTACGAGCAGTACTTC